This TCR beta chain was observed in a study of type 1 regulatory T cells. For the study at large: T-allo10 is a Tr1-enriched, alloantigen-specific CD4 T cell product made in vitro.

One entry per CDR3 protein results from TCRdb running MiXCR on the reads. The sample has tens of thousands of distinct CDR3 sequences, 60% to 65% seen once. Note on this clonotype: Its specificity is unknown.

The sequencing input was cultured non-Tr1 T cells, either the whole culture or a sorted T cell fraction (not recorded which). The sequence came from a human donor in good health.

The CDR3 sequence is CASSYGTGGSVRDTQYF. The CDR3 coding sequence is TGTGCCAGCAGTTATGGGACAGGGGGCAGTGTGCGGGATACGCAGTATTTT. The chain joins TRBV6-5 to TRBJ2-3; 12 nucleotides match TRBD1. The CDR3 has 17 amino acids. The germline CDR1 and CDR2 sequences are MNHEY and SVGAGI. Trimming at V came to 3 bases and at J to 6 bases, leaving 10 bases not matched to a gene.